This TCR beta chain appears in the sequencing data of a study of blood T cell repertoires in COVID-19. Whole-study context: Sources were T cells, B-cell-depleted T cells, or PBMCs; the material itself was cDNA or gDNA.

Produced via immunoSEQ multiplex PCR; TCRdb's table is partial and in-frame only. The sample contains around 200,000 clones, roughly 89% of which appear only once. Germline assignment: CDR1 SGHDT and CDR2 YYEEEE. The CDR3 runs 17 residues. J lost 0 bases, V lost 4 bases, and 10 bases had no gene match. The rearrangement uses TRBV5-6 and TRBJ1-2; 9 positions match TRBD1. The TCR was taken from a middle-aged woman with acute COVID-19. Specimen: PBMCs or T cells enriched from blood (not recorded which). CDR3 residues: CASSPRGTGFANYGYTF. CDR3 nucleotides: TGTGCCAGCAGCCCCCGGGGGACAGGGTTTGCTAACTATGGCTACACCTTC.